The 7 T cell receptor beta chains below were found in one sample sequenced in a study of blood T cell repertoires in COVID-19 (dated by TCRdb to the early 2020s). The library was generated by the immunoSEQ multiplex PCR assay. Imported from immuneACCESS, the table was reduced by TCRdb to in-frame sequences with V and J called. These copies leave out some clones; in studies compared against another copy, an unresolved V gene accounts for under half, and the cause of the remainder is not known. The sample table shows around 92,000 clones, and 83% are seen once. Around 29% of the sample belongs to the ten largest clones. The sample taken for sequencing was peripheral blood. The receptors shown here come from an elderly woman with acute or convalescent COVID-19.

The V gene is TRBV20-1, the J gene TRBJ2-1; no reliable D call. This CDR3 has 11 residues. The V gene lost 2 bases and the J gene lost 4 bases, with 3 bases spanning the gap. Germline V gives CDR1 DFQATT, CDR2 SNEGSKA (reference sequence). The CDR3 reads CSARQYNEQFF. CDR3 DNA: TGCAGTGCTAGACAATACAATGAGCAGTTCTTC.

The CDR3, as DNA: TGCGCCAGCAGTGAACGGGGCTCTGGGGCCAACGTCCTGACTTTC. This gives the protein CASSERGSGANVLTF. This chain joins TRBV10-1 and TRBJ2-6; D is perhaps TRBD2 (5 bases). This CDR3 contains 15 residues. V lost 3 bases and J 0 bases, leaving 6 bases between the germline ends. Germline V gene sequence: CDR1 WNHNN, CDR2 SYGVQD (reference sequence).

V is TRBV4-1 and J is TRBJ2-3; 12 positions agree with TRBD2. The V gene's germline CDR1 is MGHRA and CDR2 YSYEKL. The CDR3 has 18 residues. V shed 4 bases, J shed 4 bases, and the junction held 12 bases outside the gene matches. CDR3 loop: CASSPEWGTSGPSDTQYF. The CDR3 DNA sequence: TGCGCCAGCAGCCCCGAGTGGGGGACTAGCGGGCCCTCAGATACGCAGTATTTT.

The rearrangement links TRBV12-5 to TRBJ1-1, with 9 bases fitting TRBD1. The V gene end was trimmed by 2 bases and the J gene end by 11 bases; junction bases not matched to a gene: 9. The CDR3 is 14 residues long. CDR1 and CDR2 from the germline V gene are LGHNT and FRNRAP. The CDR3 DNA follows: TGTGCTAGTGGTTTGCTTGGACAGGGGAAGGCTGCTTTCTTT. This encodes CASGLLGQGKAAFF.

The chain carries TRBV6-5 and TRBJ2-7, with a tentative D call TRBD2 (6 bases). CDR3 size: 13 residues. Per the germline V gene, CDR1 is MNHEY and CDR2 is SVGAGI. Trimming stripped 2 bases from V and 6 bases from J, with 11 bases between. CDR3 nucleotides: TGTGCCAGCAGTTACGGCGGGAACGGCGAGCAGTACTTC. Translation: CASSYGGNGEQYF.

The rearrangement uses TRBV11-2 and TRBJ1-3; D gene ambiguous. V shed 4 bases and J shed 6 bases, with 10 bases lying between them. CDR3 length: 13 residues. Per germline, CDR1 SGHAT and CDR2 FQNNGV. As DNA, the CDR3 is TGTGCCAGCAGCTCGGACTTTCTAAACACCATATATTTT. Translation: CASSSDFLNTIYF.

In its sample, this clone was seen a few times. The CDR3: CASSSPPGQGPAQYF. The DNA of the CDR3 is TGTGCCAGCAGTTCCCCCCCCGGACAGGGCCCGGCCCAGTACTTC. V and J are TRBV28 and TRBJ2-5; 8 bases fit TRBD1. The CDR3 contains 15 residues. Looked up from germline, CDR1 is MDHEN and CDR2 is SYDVKM. V shed 4 bases, J shed 9 bases, and the junction held 13 bases outside the gene matches.